This TCR beta chain was sequenced during a study of blood T cell repertoires in COVID-19. Generated by immunoSEQ multiplex PCR, the TCRdb table keeps only in-frame clones and is missing some. The top ten clones hold around a sixth of a sample with some 17,000 clones, roughly nine tenths of them seen once. V lost 2 bases and J lost 4; bases outside the gene matches: 14. This CDR3 contains 18 residues. Germline CDR1 reads MNHEY; CDR2 reads SVGEGT. The V and J genes are TRBV6-2 or TRBV6-3 and TRBJ1-5, with 7 positions matching TRBD1. The receptor was isolated from a man in his fifties with active COVID-19. Sequenced: peripheral blood. The DNA for the CDR3 is TGTGCCAGCAGTTACGACGGTCGACGACAGGGCCTTAATCAGCCCCAGCATTTT. Translation: CASSYDGRRQGLNQPQHF.